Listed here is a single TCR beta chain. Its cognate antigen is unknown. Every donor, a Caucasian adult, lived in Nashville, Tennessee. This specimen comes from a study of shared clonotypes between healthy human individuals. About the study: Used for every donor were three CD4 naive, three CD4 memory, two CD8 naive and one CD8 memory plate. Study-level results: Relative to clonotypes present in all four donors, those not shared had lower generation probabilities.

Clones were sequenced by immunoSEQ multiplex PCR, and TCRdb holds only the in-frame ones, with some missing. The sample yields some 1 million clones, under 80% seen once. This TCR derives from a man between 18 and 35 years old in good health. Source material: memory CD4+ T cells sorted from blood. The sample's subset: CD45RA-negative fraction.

The CDR3 protein is CAWSDLWGQGKANYGYTF. The CDR3 coding sequence is TGTGCCTGGAGCGACCTGTGGGGACAGGGTAAGGCGAACTATGGCTACACCTTC. This sequence joins TRBV30 and TRBJ1-2; 9 nucleotides align to TRBD1. Germline V gives CDR1 GTSNPN, CDR2 SVGIG (reference sequence). The length of the CDR3 is 18 residues. After removal of 3 bases from V and 2 bases from J, the junction contained 16 bases not matched to a gene.